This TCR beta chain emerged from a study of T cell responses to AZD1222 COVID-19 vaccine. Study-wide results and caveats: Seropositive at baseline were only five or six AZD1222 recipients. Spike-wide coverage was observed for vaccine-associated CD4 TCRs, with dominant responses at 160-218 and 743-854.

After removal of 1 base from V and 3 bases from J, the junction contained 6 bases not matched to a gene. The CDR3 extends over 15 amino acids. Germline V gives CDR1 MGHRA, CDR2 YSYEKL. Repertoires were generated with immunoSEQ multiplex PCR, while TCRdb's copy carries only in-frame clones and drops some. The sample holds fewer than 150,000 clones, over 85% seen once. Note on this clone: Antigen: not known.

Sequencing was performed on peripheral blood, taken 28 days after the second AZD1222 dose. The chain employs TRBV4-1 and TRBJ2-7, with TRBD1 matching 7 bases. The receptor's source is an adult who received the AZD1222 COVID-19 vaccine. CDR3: CASSQARDRRYEQYF. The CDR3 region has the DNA TGCGCCAGCAGCCAAGCCCGGGACAGACGCTACGAGCAGTACTTC.